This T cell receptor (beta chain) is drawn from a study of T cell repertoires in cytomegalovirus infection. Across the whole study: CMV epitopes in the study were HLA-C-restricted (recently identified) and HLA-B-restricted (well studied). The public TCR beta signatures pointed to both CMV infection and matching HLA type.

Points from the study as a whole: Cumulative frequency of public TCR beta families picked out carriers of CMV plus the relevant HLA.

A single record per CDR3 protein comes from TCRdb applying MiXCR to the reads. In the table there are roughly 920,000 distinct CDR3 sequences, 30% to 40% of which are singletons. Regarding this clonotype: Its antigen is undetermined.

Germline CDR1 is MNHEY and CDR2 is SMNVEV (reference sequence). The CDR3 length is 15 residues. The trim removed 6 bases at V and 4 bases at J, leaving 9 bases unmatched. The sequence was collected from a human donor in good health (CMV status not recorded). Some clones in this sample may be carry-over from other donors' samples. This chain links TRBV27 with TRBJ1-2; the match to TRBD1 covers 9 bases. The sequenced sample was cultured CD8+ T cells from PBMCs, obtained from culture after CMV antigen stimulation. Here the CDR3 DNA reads TGTGCCAGCAGCTCCCGAGGGACAGGGCTCTATGGCTACACCTTC. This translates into CASSSRGTGLYGYTF.